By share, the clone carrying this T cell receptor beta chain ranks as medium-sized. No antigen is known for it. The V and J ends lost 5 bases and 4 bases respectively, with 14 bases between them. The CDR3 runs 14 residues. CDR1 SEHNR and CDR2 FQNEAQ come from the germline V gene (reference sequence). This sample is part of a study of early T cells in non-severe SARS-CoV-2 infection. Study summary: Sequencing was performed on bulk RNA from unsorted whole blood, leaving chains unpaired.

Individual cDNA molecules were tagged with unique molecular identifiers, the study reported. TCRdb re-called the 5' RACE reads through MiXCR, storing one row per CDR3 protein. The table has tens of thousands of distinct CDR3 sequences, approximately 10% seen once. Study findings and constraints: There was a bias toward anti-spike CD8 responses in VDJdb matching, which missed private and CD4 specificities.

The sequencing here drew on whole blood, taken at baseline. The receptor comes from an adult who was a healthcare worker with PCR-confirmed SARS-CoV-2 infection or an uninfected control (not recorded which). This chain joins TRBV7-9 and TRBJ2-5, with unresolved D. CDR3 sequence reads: CASSISRARETQYF. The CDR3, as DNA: TGTGCCAGCAGCATCTCTAGGGCACGAGAGACCCAGTACTTC. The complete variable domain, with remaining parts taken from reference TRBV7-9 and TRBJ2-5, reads DTGVSQNPRHKITKRGQNVTFRCDPISEHNRLYWYRQTLGQGPEFLTYFQNEAQLEKSRLLSDRFSAERPKGSFSTLEIQRTEQGDSAMYLCASSISRARETQYFGPGTRLLVL.